Shown below are 21 T cell receptor beta chains from a single sample sequenced in a study of shared clonotypes between healthy human individuals. Profiled with immunoSEQ multiplex PCR; TCRdb holds only in-frame clones, not every one. The table includes around 560,000 clones, around 96% detected once. Selected positively for CCR7 and CD45RO-negative, naive CD8 cells excluded terminally differentiated effector memory CD45RA+ cells. The sequenced sample consisted of naive CD8+ T cells sorted from blood. The receptors come from a woman aged 25 to 39 in good health.

This chain connects TRBV5-1 to TRBJ2-4; D call uncertain. This CDR3 is 12 amino acids long. CDR1 SGHRS and CDR2 YFSETQ come from the germline V gene. V dropped 0 bases and J dropped 8 bases, with 6 bases sitting between them. The CDR3 nucleotides are TGCGCCAGCAGCTTGGGGGGTTACATTCAGTACTTC. Translating it yields CASSLGGYIQYF.

The chain couples TRBV10-3 to TRBJ2-5; possible D gene TRBD2, 5 bases. The germline V gene encodes CDR1 ENHRY and CDR2 SYGVKD. Trimming cost V 2 bases and J 2 bases, with 6 bases left between them. The CDR3 is 13 residues long. The CDR3 DNA follows: TGTGCCATCAGTGAGACTAGACAAGAGACCCAGTACTTC. Protein sequence: CAISETRQETQYF.

V gene TRBV27 combines with J gene TRBJ2-3; D call uncertain. This CDR3 is 14 amino acids long. V lost 0 bases and J 4 bases, leaving 8 bases between the germline ends. From germline, CDR1 is MNHEY and CDR2 SMNVEV (reference sequence). CDR3 sequence (DNA): TGTGCCAGCAGTTTATCGTTCGGAGCAGATACGCAGTATTTT. Protein: CASSLSFGADTQYF.

This chain connects TRBV21-1 to TRBJ1-2; the table's D call TRBD1 went unverified against the DNA. TRBV21-1 is an annotated pseudogene. CDR3 length: 16 residues. The CDR3 DNA reads TGTGCCAGCAGCCTTCGACAGGATGGGGCTAACTATGGCTACACCTTC. Residues: CASSLRQDGANYGYTF.

Concerning this clone: The sample holds other DNA sequences that translate to the same CDR3. V and J are TRBV7-8 and TRBJ2-1; D remains unclear. V gave up 1 base and J gave up 0 bases, with 7 bases separating them. From germline, CDR1 is SGHVS and CDR2 FQNEAQ. This CDR3 has 15 amino acids. The CDR3 region is CASSLGPSSYNEQFF. In DNA form, the CDR3 reads TGTGCCAGCAGCTTAGGGCCGAGCTCCTACAATGAGCAGTTCTTC.

The chain joins TRBV7-9 to TRBJ2-1, with TRBD2 matching over 10 bases. This CDR3 has 16 residues. Germline lookup yields CDR1 SEHNR and CDR2 FQNEAQ (reference sequence). V gave up 4 bases and J gave up 7 bases; unmatched junction bases: 10. In DNA form, the CDR3 reads TGTGCCAGCAGCTCCTGGACTAGCGGAAAGGGGAATGAGCAGTTCTTC. Amino acid sequence: CASSSWTSGKGNEQFF. Full variable domain (outside the CDR3, taken from reference TRBV7-9 and TRBJ2-1): DTGVSQNPRHKITKRGQNVTFRCDPISEHNRLYWYRQTLGQGPEFLTYFQNEAQLEKSRLLSDRFSAERPKGSFSTLEIQRTEQGDSAMYLCASSSWTSGKGNEQFFGPGTRLTVL.

This clone was recorded only once. This chain uses TRBV28 with TRBJ2-1; 14 bases are a match to TRBD2. V shed 1 base, J shed 7 bases, and the junction held 6 bases outside the gene matches. The germline V gene encodes CDR1 MDHEN and CDR2 SYDVKM. The CDR3 has 17 amino acids. The CDR3 spells CASSLLGLAGEGNEQFF. In DNA form, the CDR3 reads TGTGCCAGCAGTTTATTGGGACTAGCGGGAGAAGGAAATGAGCAGTTCTTC.

The rearrangement links TRBV6-8 to TRBJ1-5; tentative D call: TRBD1 (6 bases). The CDR3 consists of 17 residues. The germline V gene has CDR1 MNHGY and CDR2 SAAAGT. V was clipped by 2 bases and J by 5 bases, with 19 bases between them. The CDR3 spells CASSYLPLDRPDQPQHF. The CDR3 bases are TGTGCCAGCAGTTACCTCCCTCTAGACAGGCCTGATCAGCCCCAGCATTTT.

The chain links TRBV6-5 to TRBJ1-1, with 8 positions matching TRBD1. Trimming cost V 4 bases and J 5 bases; bases outside gene matches: 6. Germline loops: CDR1 MNHEY, CDR2 SVGAGI. This CDR3 is built from 14 residues. CDR3 nucleotide sequence: TGTGCCAGCAGTTCCGGGACAGGAATAACTGAAGCTTTCTTT. Amino acid sequence: CASSSGTGITEAFF.

A word on this clone: Other DNA sequences of this sample code for an identical CDR3. The chain joins TRBV9 to TRBJ2-7; D uncertain. CDR1 and CDR2 (germline): SGDLS, YYNGEE. V was clipped by 0 bases and J by 2 bases, with 9 bases between them. The CDR3 is 14 residues long. As DNA, the CDR3 is TGTGCCAGCAGCGTAGCGGCAGGAACCTACGAGCAGTACTTC. It is translated as CASSVAAGTYEQYF.

This chain joins TRBV28 and TRBJ1-1; D is possibly TRBD1 (6 bases). The CDR3 runs 14 residues. Deletions cut 5 bases from V and 3 bases from J, with 13 bases between. CDR1 and CDR2 from the germline V gene are MDHEN and SYDVKM. CDR3 protein: CASSGGATDTEAFF. CDR3 sequence (DNA): TGTGCCAGCAGTGGGGGGGCGACGGACACTGAAGCTTTCTTT.

The rearrangement joins TRBV7-8 to TRBJ2-1; 7 bases map to TRBD2. J was trimmed by 6 bases and V by 5 bases; bases with no gene match: 7. The CDR3 runs 14 residues. Germline V lookup: CDR1 SGHVS, CDR2 FQNEAQ. The CDR3 loop is CASSERGGSNEQFF. The DNA of the CDR3 is TGTGCCAGCAGCGAGAGGGGCGGGAGCAATGAGCAGTTCTTC. The full variable domain, its missing parts supplied by reference TRBV7-8 and TRBJ2-1, is GAGVSQSPRYKVAKRGQDVALRCDPISGHVSLFWYQQALGQGPEFLTYFQNEAQLDKSGLPSDRFFAERPEGSVSTLKIQRTQQEDSAVYLCASSERGGSNEQFFGPGTRLTVL.

This clone was detected once. The chain uses TRBV2 and TRBJ1-2; 7 nucleotides agree with TRBD1. This CDR3 is 15 amino acids long. The germline CDR1 and CDR2 sequences are SNHLY and FYNNEI. The junction had 11 bases not matched to a gene; V was cut back by 3 bases and J by 7 bases. The CDR3 DNA is TGTGCCAGCAGTGACATAACAGGGGAATTGGCTGGCTACACCTTC. This encodes CASSDITGELAGYTF. The variable domain in full, completed from reference TRBV2 and TRBJ1-2, reads EPEVTQTPSHQVTQMGQEVILRCVPISNHLYFYWYRQILGQKVEFLVSFYNNEISEKSEIFDDQFSVERPDGSNFTLKIRSTKLEDSAMYFCASSDITGELAGYTFGSGTRLTVV.

This clone was seen only once. The chain carries TRBV11-2 and TRBJ2-7; 8 positions match TRBD1. V trimming: 5 bases; J trimming: 4 bases; junction bases outside the gene matches: 16. Germline CDR1 SGHAT, CDR2 FQNNGV. The length of the CDR3 is 17 residues. The CDR3 loop is CASSTHGPGQEGYEQYF. CDR3 in DNA: TGTGCCAGCAGCACTCACGGGCCGGGACAGGAGGGTTACGAGCAGTACTTC.

The chain joins TRBV19 to TRBJ1-1; 8 bases map to TRBD1. There are 14 residues in the CDR3. The V gene's germline CDR1 is LNHDA and CDR2 SQIVND (reference sequence). V was clipped by 5 bases and J by 1 base; unmatched bases: 3. The CDR3 is CASSVGQGNTEAFF. The DNA of the CDR3 is TGTGCCAGTAGTGTAGGACAGGGGAACACTGAAGCTTTCTTT.

The table lists this clone with a count of one. One end of the junction varies from germline; a read error may be responsible. This chain connects TRBV18 to TRBJ2-7, with 7 bases identical to TRBD2. The V gene's germline CDR1 is KGHSH and CDR2 LQKENI. This CDR3 is built from 16 residues. The chain's CDR3 is CASSRGGRRGYSEPYF. The CDR3 DNA reads TGTGCCAGCTCACGGGGGGGTCGACGAGGCTACTCAGAGCCGTACTTC.

The chain uses TRBV29-1 and TRBJ2-1, with TRBD1 matching 7 bases. Germline lookup yields CDR1 SQVTM and CDR2 ANQGSEA. The CDR3 covers 16 residues. With V trimmed by 0 bases and J by 0 bases, 5 bases remained unmatched. Here the CDR3 reads CSVEDPGQISYNEQFF. The CDR3, as DNA: TGCAGCGTTGAAGATCCGGGACAGATCTCCTACAATGAGCAGTTCTTC.

The chain uses TRBV27 and TRBJ2-5; D is uncertain. The closer fit of TRBJ2-7 to the DNA end suggests the J call may be wrong. The CDR3 covers 16 residues. Germline-derived CDR1 and CDR2 are MNHEY and SMNVEV (reference sequence). CDR3 loop: CASSPVRRLGPYEQYF. DNA of the CDR3: TGTGCCAGCAGTCCCGTAAGACGATTAGGCCCCTACGAGCAGTACTTC.

This chain links TRBV5-4 with TRBJ2-7, with TRBD2 matching 8 bases. V dropped 3 bases and J dropped 4; count of bases not matched to a gene: 3. Germline CDR1 is SGHNT and CDR2 is YYREEE (reference sequence). This CDR3 comprises 13 residues. The CDR3 loop is CASSYREGYEQYF. DNA for the CDR3: TGTGCCAGCAGCTATCGGGAGGGTTACGAGCAGTACTTC.

V is TRBV27 and J is TRBJ2-7; TRBD1 matches 10 bases. The CDR3 covers 16 residues. With 0 bases clipped from V and 5 bases from J, the junction kept 7 bases outside the gene matches. Germline V gives CDR1 MNHEY, CDR2 SMNVEV (reference sequence). The CDR3: CASSLSPGTGANEQYF. The CDR3, as DNA: TGTGCCAGCAGTTTATCCCCCGGGACAGGGGCAAACGAGCAGTACTTC.

The chain combines TRBV28 with TRBJ2-3; 13 bases line up with TRBD2. In germline, CDR1 is MDHEN, CDR2 SYDVKM. J lost 3 bases, V lost 2 bases, and 5 bases had no gene match. This CDR3 is built from 17 residues. The CDR3 loop is CASSLAVTSGRTDTQYF. The CDR3 nucleotides read TGTGCCAGCAGTTTAGCGGTGACTAGCGGGAGGACAGATACGCAGTATTTT.